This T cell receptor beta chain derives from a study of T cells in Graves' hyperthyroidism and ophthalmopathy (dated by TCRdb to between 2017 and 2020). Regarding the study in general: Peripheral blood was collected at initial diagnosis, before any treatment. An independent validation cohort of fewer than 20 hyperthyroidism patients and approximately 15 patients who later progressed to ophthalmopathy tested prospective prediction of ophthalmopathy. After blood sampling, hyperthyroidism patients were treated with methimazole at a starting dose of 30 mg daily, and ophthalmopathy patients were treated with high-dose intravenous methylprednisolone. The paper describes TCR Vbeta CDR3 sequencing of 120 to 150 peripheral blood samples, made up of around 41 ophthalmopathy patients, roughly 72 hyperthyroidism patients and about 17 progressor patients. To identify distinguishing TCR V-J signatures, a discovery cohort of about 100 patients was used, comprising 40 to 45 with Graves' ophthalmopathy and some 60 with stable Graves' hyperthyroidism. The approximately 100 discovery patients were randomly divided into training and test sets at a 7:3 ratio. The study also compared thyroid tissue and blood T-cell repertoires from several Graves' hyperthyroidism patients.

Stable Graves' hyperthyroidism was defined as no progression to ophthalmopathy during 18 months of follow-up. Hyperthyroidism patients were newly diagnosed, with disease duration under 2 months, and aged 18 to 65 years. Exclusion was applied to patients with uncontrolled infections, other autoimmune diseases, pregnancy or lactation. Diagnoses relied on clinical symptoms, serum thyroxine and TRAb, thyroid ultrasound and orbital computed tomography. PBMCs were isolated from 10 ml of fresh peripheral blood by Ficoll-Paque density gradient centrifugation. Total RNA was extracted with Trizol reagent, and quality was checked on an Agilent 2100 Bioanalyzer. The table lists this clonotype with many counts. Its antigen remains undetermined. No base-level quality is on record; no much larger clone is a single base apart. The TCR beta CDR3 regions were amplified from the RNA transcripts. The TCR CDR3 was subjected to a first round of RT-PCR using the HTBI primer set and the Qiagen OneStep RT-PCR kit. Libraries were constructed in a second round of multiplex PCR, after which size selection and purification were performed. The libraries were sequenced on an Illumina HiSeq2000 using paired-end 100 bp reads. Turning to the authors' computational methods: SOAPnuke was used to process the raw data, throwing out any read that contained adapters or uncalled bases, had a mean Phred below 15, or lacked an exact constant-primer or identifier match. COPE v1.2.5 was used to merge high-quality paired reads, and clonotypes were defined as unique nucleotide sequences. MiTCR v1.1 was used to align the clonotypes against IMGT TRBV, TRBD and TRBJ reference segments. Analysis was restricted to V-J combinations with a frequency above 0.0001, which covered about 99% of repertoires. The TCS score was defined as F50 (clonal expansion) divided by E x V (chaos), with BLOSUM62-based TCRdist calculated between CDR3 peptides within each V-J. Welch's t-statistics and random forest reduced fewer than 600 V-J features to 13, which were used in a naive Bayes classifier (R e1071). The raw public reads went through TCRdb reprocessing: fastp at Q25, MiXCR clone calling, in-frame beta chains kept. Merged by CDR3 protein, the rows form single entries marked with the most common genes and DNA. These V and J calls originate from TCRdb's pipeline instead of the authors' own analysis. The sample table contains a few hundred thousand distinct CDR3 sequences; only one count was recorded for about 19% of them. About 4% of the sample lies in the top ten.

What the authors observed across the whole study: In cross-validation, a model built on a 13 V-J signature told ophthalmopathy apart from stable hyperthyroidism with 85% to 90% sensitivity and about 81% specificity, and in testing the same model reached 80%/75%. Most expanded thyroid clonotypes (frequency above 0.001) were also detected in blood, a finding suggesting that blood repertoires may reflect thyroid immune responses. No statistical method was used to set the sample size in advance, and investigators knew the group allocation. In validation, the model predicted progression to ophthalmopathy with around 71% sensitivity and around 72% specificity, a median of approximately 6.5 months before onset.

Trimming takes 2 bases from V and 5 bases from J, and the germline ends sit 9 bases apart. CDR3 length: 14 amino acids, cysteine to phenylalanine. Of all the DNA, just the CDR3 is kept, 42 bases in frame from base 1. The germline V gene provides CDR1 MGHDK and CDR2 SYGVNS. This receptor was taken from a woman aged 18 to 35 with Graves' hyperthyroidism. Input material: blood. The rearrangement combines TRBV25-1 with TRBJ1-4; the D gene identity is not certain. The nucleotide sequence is TGTGCCAGCAGTGAACCGAACATCAATGAAAAACTGTTTTTT. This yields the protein CASSEPNINEKLFF.